This T cell receptor beta chain is drawn from a study of T-cell memory formation after mild COVID-19. Whole-study context: Largely, TCR clusters stayed within a single donor.

TCRdb ran MiXCR on the 5' RACE reads and lists one entry per CDR3 protein. Among 450,000 or so distinct CDR3 sequences listed, about 23% were seen once. Study findings and constraints: Some clones that responded were present in memory (sampled pre-infection), which suggests cross-reactive memory joined. Day 15 to 85 contractors were CD4/CD8 balanced; later expanders leaned CD4+.

This clonotype was detected once. Antigen: not known. The germline V gene has CDR1 LGHNA and CDR2 YNFKEQ. This CDR3 is built from 14 residues. V gave up 1 base and J gave up 3 bases, with 10 bases separating them. The genes are TRBV4-2 and TRBJ2-7, with a possible D match to TRBD2 (5 bases). The material sequenced was PBMCs or a T cell subset sorted from them (not recorded which). This sequence originates from an adult woman who had mild COVID-19 (a few samples of this study predate the infection). Cell type and time point are not known. CDR3 bases: TGTGCCAGCAGCCAAGTCGGGATTATCTACGAGCAGTACTTC. It translates to CASSQVGIIYEQYF.